Listed below are T cell receptor beta chains from one sample, sequenced in a study of T cells in Graves' hyperthyroidism and ophthalmopathy. TCRdb recomputed calls from the multiplex PCR reads with MiXCR, one row per CDR3 protein. Found here are 640,000 or so distinct CDR3 sequences, roughly 15% of them singletons; the top ten hold around 4.5%. Sequencing was performed on blood. Source of these receptors: a woman aged 35 to 49 with Graves' ophthalmopathy. Each CDR3 is given without its conserved first and last residue. The D gene is left open where the match is weak. Clone size appears in some rows only: once, few, many, or a class for an expanded clone.

TRBJ2-2 | TRBV12-3/TRBV12-4 | NA | 14 | NA | ASTPAGIANTGELF
TRBJ2-7 | TRBV19 | NA | 14 | NA | ASSRRTEVRYYEQY
TRBJ1-2 | TRBV19 | TRBD1 | 11 | many | ASSRNRGGGYT
TRBJ2-7 | TRBV11-2 | TRBD2 | 14 | many | ASSLVMTSGGDEQY
TRBJ1-1 | TRBV9 | NA | 12 | NA | ASSKMDRNTEAF
TRBJ2-7 | TRBV3-1 | NA | 12 | few | ASSPPGESYEQY
TRBJ2-7 | TRBV7-2 | NA | 12 | many | ASSTQELYYEQY
TRBJ1-2 | TRBV28 | TRBD1 | 11 | NA | ASSTQGAYGYT
TRBJ2-1 | TRBV29-1 | TRBD2 | 13 | NA | SAGGGGSSYNEQF
TRBJ1-5 | TRBV19 | NA | 16 | NA | ASSIDGGGGYSNQPQH
TRBJ2-2 | TRBV24-1 | TRBD2 | 15 | many | ATSDFAGGPGTGELF
TRBJ2-4 | TRBV20-1 | NA | 13 | NA | SAVPGDSPANIQY
TRBJ1-1 | TRBV7-9 | TRBD1 | 13 | many | ASSFGQARNTEAF
TRBJ2-5 | TRBV6-1 | NA | 13 | few | ASSRPSGGKGTQY
TRBJ2-7 | TRBV20-1 | TRBD1 | 11 | many | SATNTGVAEQY
TRBJ2-5 | TRBV5-4 | TRBD1 | 14 | many | ASSPPGTGRQETQY
TRBJ2-5 | TRBV28 | TRBD2 | 16 | many | ASRDGRMGLAVGETQY
TRBJ1-1 | TRBV27 | NA | 13 | many | ASSLSWQGNTEAF
TRBJ2-7 | TRBV3-1 | NA | 16 | NA | ASSRLGGLFPDLYEQY
TRBJ2-7 | TRBV29-1 | TRBD1 | 12 | NA | SVTPRDRDDEQY
TRBJ2-1 | TRBV2 | TRBD2 | 11 | many | ASGAGLYNEQF
TRBJ2-7 | TRBV28 | NA | 14 | few | ASSFLHALDSYEQY
TRBJ1-5 | TRBV30 | NA | 12 | NA | AWSPPGFNQPQH
TRBJ2-2 | TRBV7-3 | TRBD1 | 14 | many | ASSIGTGGAGGELF
TRBJ2-5 | TRBV29-1 | TRBD2 | 14 | many | SGEGLAGYSWETQY
TRBJ1-5 | TRBV28 | TRBD1 | 13 | few | ASRRRDRGPQPQH
TRBJ1-5 | TRBV15 | NA | 13 | many | ATSRGGRADQPQH
TRBJ2-5 | TRBV30 | NA | 10 | many | AWSVQEETQY
TRBJ2-2 | TRBV19 | NA | 15 | NA | ASSMASKGANTGELF
TRBJ2-7 | TRBV6-5 | NA | 11 | few | ASSYEGHYERY
TRBJ1-6 | TRBV7-2 | NA | 12 | NA | ASTSGGYDSPLH
TRBJ2-2 | TRBV9 | TRBD1 | 16 | few | ASSAALWDRGYTGELF
TRBJ2-2 | TRBV14 | TRBD2 | 17 | many | ASSQGRLAGIANTGELF
TRBJ1-2 | TRBV12-3/TRBV12-4 | TRBD1 | 10 | NA | ASGGQGGGYT
TRBJ1-1 | TRBV12-3/TRBV12-4 | NA | 14 | NA | ASSFGETTMNTEAF
TRBJ1-5 | TRBV28 | NA | 17 | many | ASSFGVRRDANSNQPQH
TRBJ2-2 | TRBV3-1 | NA | 12 | NA | ASSQAFDTGELF
TRBJ2-7 | TRBV7-2 | NA | 13 | many | ASSRRQLNTYEQY
TRBJ1-1 | TRBV27 | NA | 16 | NA | ASSLRITGLLGNTEAF
TRBJ1-1 | TRBV29-1 | NA | 8 | many | SVLTGEAF
TRBJ2-7 | TRBV30 | NA | 10 | NA | AFTGTYYEQY
TRBJ2-2 | TRBV6-2/TRBV6-3 | NA | 14 | many | ASSYSDHRVTGELF
TRBJ1-2 | TRBV6-1 | NA | 14 | many | ASSGEYFTGKDGYT
TRBJ2-5 | TRBV12-3/TRBV12-4 | NA | 12 | many | ASSLGGLWETQY
TRBJ1-1 | TRBV7-3 | NA | 11 | NA | ASSSLRGDRAF
TRBJ2-7 | TRBV24-1 | NA | 13 | many | ATSDSPPAPYEQY
TRBJ2-2 | TRBV7-3 | TRBD2 | 11 | many | ASREGNTGELF
TRBJ2-3 | TRBV3-1 | NA | 11 | few | ASSQGGLDTQY
TRBJ1-1 | TRBV10-3 | NA | 12 | NA | AISESVGNTEAF
TRBJ2-7 | TRBV9 | NA | 13 | NA | ASSVAGGSSYEQY